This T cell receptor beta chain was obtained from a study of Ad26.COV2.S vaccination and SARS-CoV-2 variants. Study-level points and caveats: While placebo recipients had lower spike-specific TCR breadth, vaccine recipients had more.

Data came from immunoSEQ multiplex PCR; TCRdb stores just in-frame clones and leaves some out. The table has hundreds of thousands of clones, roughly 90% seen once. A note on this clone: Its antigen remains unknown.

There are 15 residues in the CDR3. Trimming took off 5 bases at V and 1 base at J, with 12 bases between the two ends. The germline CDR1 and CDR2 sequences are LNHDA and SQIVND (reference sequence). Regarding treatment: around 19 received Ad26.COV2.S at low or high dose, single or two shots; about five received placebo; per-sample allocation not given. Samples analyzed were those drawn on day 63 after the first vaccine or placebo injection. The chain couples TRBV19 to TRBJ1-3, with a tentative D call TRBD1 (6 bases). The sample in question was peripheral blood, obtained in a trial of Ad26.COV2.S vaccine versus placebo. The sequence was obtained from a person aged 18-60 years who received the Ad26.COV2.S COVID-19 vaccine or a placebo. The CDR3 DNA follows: TGTGCCAGTAGTGTCACACAGGGTTCTGGAAACACCATATATTTT. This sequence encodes CASSVTQGSGNTIYF.